The 25 T cell receptor beta chains below come from one sample, sequenced in a study of cytomegalovirus exposure and HLA in healthy donors. PCR was performed using 60 Vbeta and 13 Jbeta primers. Using immunoSEQ multiplex PCR, the repertoire was profiled, and TCRdb retains in-frame clones only, with some absent. The repertoire holds 90,000 to 120,000 clones, with under 85% as singletons. Sequencing was done on a sample of PBMCs. The receptors originated from a male donor in good health and CMV-seronegative.

This clone was seen a few times. The chain recombines TRBV2 with TRBJ2-1; 8 nucleotides line up with TRBD1. CDR3 length: 14 residues. Germline V gene lookup returns CDR1 SNHLY and CDR2 FYNNEI. J gave up 8 bases and V 5 bases, and 8 bases lay outside the gene matches. CDR3 in amino acids: CASSISGGGYEQFF. CDR3 DNA sequence: TGTGCCAGCAGTATTTCAGGGGGCGGGTATGAGCAGTTCTTC.

V usage is TRBV29-1 and J usage is TRBJ2-7; D call uncertain. The CDR3 loop spans 12 amino acids. Germline lookup yields CDR1 SQVTM and CDR2 ANQGSEA. Trimming removed 2 bases at V and 4 bases at J, with 9 bases between. The CDR3 sequence is CSVESPSYEQYF. DNA of the CDR3: TGCAGCGTTGAAAGTCCCAGTTACGAGCAGTACTTC.

J is TRBJ2-1 and V is TRBV6-1, with TRBD2 matching over 7 bases. This CDR3 is built from 14 residues. With 2 bases clipped from V and 7 bases from J, the junction kept 5 bases outside the gene matches. CDR1 and CDR2 from the germline V gene are MNHNS and SASEGT. CDR3 region: CASSEQRGGNEQFF. The CDR3 bases are TGTGCCAGCAGTGAACAACGGGGAGGGAATGAGCAGTTCTTC.

This chain joins TRBV27 and TRBJ2-7; 7 nucleotides agree with TRBD2. The length of the CDR3 is 15 residues. Germline CDR1 is MNHEY and CDR2 is SMNVEV (reference sequence). The ends lost 3 bases at V and 7 bases at J; junction bases unmatched: 12. The CDR3 nucleotides are TGTGCCAGCAGTTTTGTGGTGGGAGGGCCAAGAGAGCAGTACTTC. Translating gives CASSFVVGGPREQYF.

This chain connects TRBV29-1 to TRBJ2-1; 7 nucleotides line up with TRBD1. This CDR3 has 17 amino acids. Looked up from germline, CDR1 is SQVTM and CDR2 is ANQGSEA. J lost 0 bases, V lost 0 bases, and 8 bases had no gene match. CDR3 DNA: TGCAGCGTTGAAGAGTGGGACAGCGACTACTCCTACAATGAGCAGTTCTTC. Protein product: CSVEEWDSDYSYNEQFF.

The chain links TRBV14 to TRBJ1-2; 8 bases match TRBD1. The CDR3 runs 14 residues. V lost 1 base to trimming and J lost 7 bases; unmatched junction nucleotides: 5. Germline V gives CDR1 SGHDN, CDR2 FVKESK. The CDR3 DNA follows: TGTGCCAGCAGCCAAGCCGACAGGGGCGGTGGCTACACCTTC. Translated, it gives CASSQADRGGGYTF.

The chain couples TRBV4-1 to TRBJ2-1; 10 bases agree with TRBD2. Germline assignment: CDR1 MGHRA and CDR2 YSYEKL. V trimming: 1 base; J trimming: 12 bases; junction bases outside the gene matches: 12. This CDR3 contains 16 residues. CDR3 DNA: TGCGCCAGCAGCCAAGCGCTAGCGGGGGTATACGGAGGGCAGTTCTTC. Translation: CASSQALAGVYGGQFF.

V is TRBV2 and J is TRBJ2-5; a possible D gene is TRBD2 (6 bases). The CDR3 consists of 16 residues. V was clipped by 0 bases and J by 4 bases, with 15 bases between them. Germline loops: CDR1 SNHLY, CDR2 FYNNEI. CDR3 loop: CASSEALGGVGETQYF. Here the CDR3 DNA reads TGTGCCAGCAGTGAAGCGCTGGGGGGAGTGGGAGAGACCCAGTACTTC.

The table lists this clone with a few counts. V and J are TRBV6-5 and TRBJ2-7; 11 bases map to TRBD2. J lost 7 bases, V lost 0 bases, and 5 bases had no gene match. Looked up from germline, CDR1 is MNHEY and CDR2 is SVGAGI. This CDR3 has 15 residues. CDR3 nucleotides: TGTGCCAGCAGTTACTCGCTAGCGGGAGGATCTGAGCAGTACTTC. Its protein product is CASSYSLAGGSEQYF.

This clone was seen once. V and J are TRBV5-4 and TRBJ2-7, with D possibly being TRBD1 (8 bases). CDR3 size: 17 residues. Trimming took 4 bases from V and 0 from J, leaving 20 bases between them. CDR1 and CDR2 from the germline V gene are SGHNT and YYREEE (reference sequence). The CDR3 reads CASSPNPDREGSYEQYF. In nucleotides, the CDR3 is TGTGCCAGCAGCCCTAACCCGGACAGGGAGGGCTCCTACGAGCAGTACTTC.

V gene TRBV4-1 combines with J gene TRBJ1-2; 8 bases are a match to TRBD1. This CDR3 is 15 amino acids long. J was trimmed by 3 bases and V by 1 base; bases with no gene match: 4. Germline V gene data show CDR1 as MGHRA and CDR2 as YSYEKL. The CDR3 nucleotides are TGCGCCAGCAGCCAAGCCGGGACAGGTTACTATGGCTACACCTTC. This encodes CASSQAGTGYYGYTF.

Comment on this clone: An end of the junction does not agree with germline; a read error may underlie this. The rearrangement joins TRBV5-5 to TRBJ1-5, with unresolved D. The CDR3 is made up of 14 amino acids. Per the germline V gene, CDR1 is SGHKS and CDR2 is YYEKEE (reference sequence). CDR3 coding DNA: TGTGCCAGCAGTTTGGCGGGAGGTATAGAGCCCCAGCATTTT. This gives the protein CASSLAGGIEPQHF.

Remarks on this clone: The junction and the germline gene differ at one end; a read error may be behind it. This same CDR3 is encoded by further DNA sequences in the sample. The V gene is TRBV5-8, the J gene TRBJ1-1, with 9 nucleotides matching TRBD1. This CDR3 contains 16 residues. Germline loops: CDR1 SGHTS, CDR2 YDEGEE. The CDR3 nucleotides are TGCGCCAGCAGCACCGGGACAGGGCTCTCGAACACTGAAGCTTTCTTT. It encodes CASSTGTGLSNTEAFF.

Comment on this clone: Compared with germline, one end of the junction differs, possibly owing to a read error. This chain connects TRBV6-1 to TRBJ2-7; 8 bases line up with TRBD1. CDR3 length: 14 residues. Per germline, CDR1 MNHNS and CDR2 SASEGT. CDR3 protein: CASRGDRSSHEQYF. DNA for the CDR3: TGTGCCAGCAGAGGGGACAGGTCCTCCCACGAGCAGTACTTC.

The genes are TRBV2 and TRBJ2-5, with 12 bases that match TRBD2. CDR3 length: 15 amino acids. Germline CDR1 SNHLY, CDR2 FYNNEI. V shed 6 bases and J 5 bases; nucleotides not matched to a gene: 7. The CDR3, as DNA: TGTGCCAGCAGACCCCTAGCGGGAGGGGGTGAGACCCAGTACTTC. Amino acids: CASRPLAGGGETQYF.

This chain connects TRBV10-2 to TRBJ2-7; 9 bases align to TRBD1. Germline CDR1 and CDR2: WSHSY and SAAADI. Trimming removed 6 bases from V and 7 bases from J; junction bases left unmatched: 10. There are 14 residues in the CDR3. The CDR3 spells CASSLGQGVGEQYF. For the CDR3, the DNA is TGCGCCAGCAGCCTGGGACAGGGCGTTGGGGAGCAGTACTTC.

The chain combines TRBV28 with TRBJ2-7, with no clear D. Germline CDR1 reads MDHEN; CDR2 reads SYDVKM. Trimming left V 7 bases short and J 3 bases short, with 7 bases between. There are 11 residues in the CDR3. The CDR3 DNA reads TGTGCCAGCACTACCGGCTACGAGCAGTACTTC. Translating it yields CASTTGYEQYF.

This clone has more than one count but fewer than ten. V and J are TRBV6-1 and TRBJ1-1, with 7 bases fitting TRBD1. Germline V gives CDR1 MNHNS, CDR2 SASEGT. V shed 10 bases and J 1 base; nucleotides not matched to a gene: 6. The CDR3 spans 13 residues. The CDR3 region is CANRGQKNTEAFF. The CDR3 DNA reads as TGTGCCAACCGGGGACAGAAGAACACTGAAGCTTTCTTT.

The J gene is TRBJ1-2, the V gene TRBV23-1, with 12 bases that match TRBD1. TRBV23-1 is reported as an ORF; its role is uncertain. V was clipped by 1 base and J by 3 bases; unmatched bases: 6. This CDR3 has 17 residues. This CDR3 is CASSQYRDRGLDYGYTF. CDR3 sequence (DNA): TGCGCCAGCAGTCAATATAGGGACAGGGGGCTCGACTATGGCTACACCTTC.

The genes are TRBV30 and TRBJ2-7; TRBD2 matches 14 bases. Germline trimming cut 7 bases from V and 9 bases from J; bases unmatched to any gene: 11. The CDR3 contains 14 residues. Per germline, CDR1 GTSNPN and CDR2 SVGIG (reference sequence). The CDR3 spells CAFERLAGGPAQYF. CDR3 coding DNA: TGTGCCTTCGAACGACTAGCGGGAGGGCCTGCGCAGTACTTC.

This clone was seen just once. This sequence joins TRBV27 and TRBJ2-1, with D perhaps TRBD2 (6 bases). The V end lost 3 bases, the J end lost 2 bases, and 11 bases lay between the germline ends. This CDR3 has 15 amino acids. CDR1 and CDR2 from the germline V gene are MNHEY and SMNVEV (reference sequence). DNA of the CDR3: TGTGCCAGCAGTTTGGGGGACTCTCCCTACAATGAGCAGTTCTTC. This translates into CASSLGDSPYNEQFF.

The chain links TRBV7-8 to TRBJ2-7, with 11 bases matching TRBD2. Germline V gene lookup returns CDR1 SGHVS and CDR2 FQNEAQ. V was pared by 5 bases and J by 0 bases, with 6 bases of the junction left unmatched. The CDR3 has 16 amino acids. Here the CDR3 reads CASSPRSGRGSYEQYF. The CDR3 region has the DNA TGTGCCAGCAGCCCCCGTAGCGGGAGGGGCTCCTACGAGCAGTACTTC.

The V and J genes are TRBV19 and TRBJ1-5; no clear D gene. The CDR3 runs to 12 residues. Per the germline V gene, CDR1 is LNHDA and CDR2 is SQIVND (reference sequence). V dropped 3 bases and J dropped 5 bases, with 5 bases sitting between them. CDR3 coding DNA: TGTGCCAGTAGTATCCCCGATCAGCCCCAGCATTTT. It translates to CASSIPDQPQHF.

The V gene is TRBV27, the J gene TRBJ2-5, with TRBD1 identical over 9 bases. The CDR3 totals 18 residues. V lost 5 bases and J lost 6; bases outside the gene matches: 19. Germline V gives CDR1 MNHEY, CDR2 SMNVEV (reference sequence). CDR3 residues: CASSQYIPAGTGLQTQYF. In nucleotides, the CDR3 is TGTGCCAGCAGTCAATATATCCCGGCCGGGACAGGGTTACAGACCCAGTACTTC.

The genes are TRBV2 and TRBJ2-3; D remains ambiguous. The CDR3 is made up of 15 amino acids. Trimming stripped 2 bases from V and 5 bases from J, with 14 bases between. Germline V gene sequence: CDR1 SNHLY, CDR2 FYNNEI. The CDR3 here is CASSEQSRKGDTQYF. CDR3 sequence (DNA): TGTGCCAGCAGTGAACAGTCTAGGAAAGGAGATACGCAGTATTTT.